The sequence of this T cell receptor beta chain was determined in a study of blood T cell repertoires in COVID-19. Turning to the study itself: Whether acute or convalescent, the COVID-19 samples came from the United States, Italy and Spain. PBMCs, B-cell-depleted T cells, or T cells were the source of the cDNA or gDNA that made up the material.

This CDR3 region has 15 residues. The V segment lost 2 bases and the J segment 4 bases; nucleotides outside the gene matches: 3. Germline assignment: CDR1 SGHTA and CDR2 FQGTGA. Original handling: It was from reference gene primer amplification that nucleated cell counts were estimated. Repertoires were generated with immunoSEQ multiplex PCR, while TCRdb's copy carries only in-frame clones and drops some. The DNA was the basis for D and trimming; V, J and clone size are from that table. This sample yields under 200,000 clones, of which about 90% are seen a single time; 1.6% belongs to the top ten. The clonotype comes from a man aged 18 to 29 with active or convalescent COVID-19. This chain joins TRBV7-3 and TRBJ2-3; 10 nucleotides align to TRBD2. Sequenced: peripheral blood. The chain's CDR3 is CASSLERGGPDTQYF. The CDR3 coding sequence is TGTGCCAGCAGCTTAGAGCGGGGGGGTCCAGATACGCAGTATTTT. Combining the CDR3 with reference TRBV7-3 and TRBJ2-3 gives the whole variable domain GAGVSQTPSNKVTEKGKYVELRCDPISGHTALYWYRQSLGQGPEFLIYFQGTGAADDSGLPNDRFFAVRPEGSVSTLKIQRTERGDSAVYLCASSLERGGPDTQYFGPGTRLTVL.